The rows below give T cell receptor beta chains drawn from one sample of a study of blood T cell repertoires in COVID-19. Produced via immunoSEQ multiplex PCR; TCRdb's table is partial and in-frame only. The sample has 200,000 to 300,000 clones, 70% to 90% seen once; the top ten hold 5.2%. Sequencing was performed on peripheral blood. These receptors were obtained from a woman aged 55-69 years with COVID-19, enrolled during active disease. Both conserved end residues are part of each CDR3. Fields, in order: J gene, CDR3 length, V gene, clone size, D gene, CDR3 protein, CDR3 DNA. D genes are given only for firm matches. Clone size, where shown, is once, few, many, or a class for clones that have expanded.

J: TRBJ2-7
length: 14
V: TRBV7-9
size: few
D: NA
CDR3: CASSPFRGGYEQYF
DNA: TGTGCCAGCAGCCCCTTTAGGGGAGGCTACGAGCAGTACTTC

J: TRBJ2-7
length: 15
V: TRBV5-8
size: NA
D: TRBD1
CDR3: CASSRDRARVYEQYF
DNA: TGTGCCAGCAGTCGAGACAGGGCCCGTGTCTACGAGCAGTACTTC

J: TRBJ2-7
length: 13
V: TRBV28
size: NA
D: TRBD1
CDR3: CASGRGGAYEQYF
DNA: TGTGCCAGCGGACGAGGGGGCGCCTACGAGCAGTACTTC

J: TRBJ1-6
length: 14
V: TRBV5-1
size: NA
D: TRBD1
CDR3: CASRMDRANSPLHF
DNA: TGCGCCAGCAGAATGGACAGGGCTAATTCACCCCTCCACTTT

J: TRBJ2-6
length: 18
V: TRBV7-3
size: NA
D: TRBD2
CDR3: CASSPRWRESSGANVLTF
DNA: TGTGCCAGCAGCCCCCGATGGCGGGAGAGTTCAGGGGCCAACGTCCTGACTTTC

J: TRBJ1-5
length: 13
V: TRBV10-3
size: few
D: NA
CDR3: CAITGGRDQPQHF
DNA: TGTGCCATCACGGGGGGACGGGATCAGCCCCAGCATTTT

J: TRBJ2-5
length: 14
V: TRBV10-1
size: NA
D: NA
CDR3: CASSDSRGYGTQYF
DNA: TGCGCCAGCAGTGACTCCCGAGGTTACGGGACCCAGTACTTC

J: TRBJ2-7
length: 16
V: TRBV10-1
size: NA
D: NA
CDR3: CASSGRYRGGRYEQYF
DNA: TGCGCCAGCAGTGGGAGGTACAGGGGAGGCCGCTACGAGCAGTACTTC

J: TRBJ2-2
length: 16
V: TRBV27
size: NA
D: NA
CDR3: CASSFYLDTNTGELFF
DNA: TGTGCCAGCAGTTTTTATTTGGACACGAACACCGGGGAGCTGTTTTTT

J: TRBJ2-2
length: 16
V: TRBV11-2
size: NA
D: TRBD2
CDR3: CASSQTGTIDTGELFF
DNA: TGTGCCAGCAGCCAAACCGGGACTATTGACACCGGGGAGCTGTTTTTT

J: TRBJ1-1
length: 13
V: TRBV3-1/TRBV3-2
size: once
D: NA
CDR3: CASSTGYRTEAFF
DNA: TGTGCCAGCAGTACAGGTTATCGCACTGAAGCTTTCTTT

J: TRBJ2-7
length: 15
V: TRBV2
size: NA
D: TRBD2
CDR3: CASRRKRDLTYEQYF
DNA: TGTGCCAGCAGACGCAAGCGGGATCTAACCTACGAGCAGTACTTC

J: TRBJ1-5
length: 13
V: TRBV28
size: NA
D: NA
CDR3: CASSPGGNQPQHF
DNA: TGTGCCAGCAGCCCCGGGGGCAATCAGCCCCAGCATTTT

J: TRBJ1-1
length: 16
V: TRBV19
size: NA
D: NA
CDR3: CASKVGSGGPGTEAFF
DNA: TGTGCCAGTAAAGTTGGGAGTGGGGGCCCGGGCACTGAAGCTTTCTTT

J: TRBJ1-2
length: 18
V: TRBV4-2
size: NA
D: TRBD1
CDR3: CASSQDGTGDSPNYGYTF
DNA: TGTGCCAGCAGCCAAGATGGGACAGGGGACTCGCCGAACTATGGCTACACCTTC

J: TRBJ2-1
length: 16
V: TRBV24-1
size: NA
D: TRBD2
CDR3: CATSEPGLAGGNEQFF
DNA: TGTGCCACCAGTGAACCTGGACTAGCGGGAGGCAATGAGCAGTTCTTC

J: TRBJ1-5
length: 18
V: TRBV27
size: NA
D: NA
CDR3: CASSLSLPRGTSNQPQHF
DNA: TGTGCCAGCAGTTTATCGCTCCCCCGGGGGACGAGCAATCAGCCCCAGCATTTT

J: TRBJ1-5
length: 15
V: TRBV19
size: few
D: TRBD1
CDR3: CASRGLDRGNQPQHF
DNA: TGTGCCAGTAGGGGTTTGGACAGGGGAAATCAGCCCCAGCATTTT

J: TRBJ1-5
length: 14
V: TRBV6-5
size: NA
D: TRBD1
CDR3: CASSDGTDYQPQHF
DNA: TGTGCCAGCAGCGACGGGACAGATTATCAGCCCCAGCATTTT

J: TRBJ1-1
length: 14
V: TRBV7-8
size: NA
D: NA
CDR3: CASSLGGSNTEAFF
DNA: TGTGCCAGCAGCTTAGGCGGTTCAAACACTGAAGCTTTCTTT

J: TRBJ2-5
length: 11
V: TRBV28
size: NA
D: NA
CDR3: CASNNEETQYF
DNA: TGTGCCAGCAATAATGAGGAGACCCAGTACTTC

J: TRBJ1-2
length: 14
V: TRBV28
size: NA
D: TRBD1
CDR3: CASSWLNRGTGYTF
DNA: TGTGCCAGCAGTTGGTTGAACAGGGGGACCGGCTACACCTTC

J: TRBJ1-5
length: 17
V: TRBV4-1
size: NA
D: TRBD1
CDR3: CASSQGPTGGGNQPQHF
DNA: TGCGCCAGCAGCCAAGGCCCAACAGGGGGCGGCAATCAGCCCCAGCATTTT

J: TRBJ2-7
length: 13
V: TRBV18
size: NA
D: NA
CDR3: CASSLPGVSEQYF
DNA: TGTGCCAGCTCACTACCAGGGGTAAGCGAGCAGTACTTC

J: TRBJ2-5
length: 12
V: TRBV18
size: NA
D: NA
CDR3: CASSQNKETQYF
DNA: TGTGCCAGCTCACAAAATAAAGAGACCCAGTACTTC

J: TRBJ1-5
length: 12
V: TRBV6-2/TRBV6-3
size: NA
D: NA
CDR3: CASSFPGQPQHF
DNA: TGTGCCAGCAGCTTTCCCGGTCAGCCCCAGCATTTT

J: TRBJ2-5
length: 17
V: TRBV7-6
size: NA
D: TRBD2
CDR3: CASSLGFGLAGEETQYF
DNA: TGTGCCAGCAGCTTAGGGTTTGGGCTAGCGGGAGAAGAGACCCAGTACTTC

J: TRBJ2-1
length: 15
V: TRBV3-1/TRBV3-2
size: NA
D: NA
CDR3: CASSQDLSTYNEQFF
DNA: TGTGCCAGCAGCCAAGATCTATCAACCTACAATGAGCAGTTCTTC

J: TRBJ2-7
length: 17
V: TRBV10-3
size: NA
D: TRBD2
CDR3: CAISEIELAGSTYEQYF
DNA: TGTGCCATCAGTGAGATTGAACTAGCGGGATCCACCTACGAGCAGTACTTC

J: TRBJ2-2
length: 15
V: TRBV9
size: NA
D: TRBD1
CDR3: CASGLRAGGTGELFF
DNA: TGTGCCAGCGGCCTTAGAGCAGGGGGAACCGGGGAGCTGTTTTTT

J: TRBJ1-5
length: 15
V: TRBV2
size: NA
D: TRBD1
CDR3: CASSGTGHSNQPQHF
DNA: TGTGCCAGCAGTGGGACAGGACATAGCAATCAGCCCCAGCATTTT

J: TRBJ1-2
length: 13
V: TRBV11-2
size: NA
D: TRBD1
CDR3: CASSSTGIYGYTF
DNA: TGTGCCAGCAGCTCGACAGGGATCTATGGCTACACCTTC

J: TRBJ2-3
length: 14
V: TRBV28
size: NA
D: TRBD2
CDR3: CASSPPSGADTQYF
DNA: TGTGCCAGCAGTCCTCCTAGCGGGGCAGATACGCAGTATTTT

J: TRBJ2-1
length: 14
V: TRBV5-1
size: NA
D: TRBD2
CDR3: CASSLSGRGDEQFF
DNA: TGCGCCAGCAGCTTGAGCGGGAGGGGCGATGAGCAGTTCTTC

J: TRBJ2-7
length: 13
V: TRBV3-1/TRBV3-2
size: few
D: TRBD1
CDR3: CASSPGTGGEQHF
DNA: TGTGCCAGCAGCCCCGGGACAGGGGGCGAGCAGCACTTC

J: TRBJ1-4
length: 16
V: TRBV4-3
size: NA
D: NA
CDR3: CASSPRAVAANEKLFF
DNA: TGCGCCAGCAGCCCCCGCGCGGTGGCGGCTAATGAAAAACTGTTTTTT

J: TRBJ2-7
length: 16
V: TRBV7-9
size: NA
D: TRBD2
CDR3: CASSPPPTSGTYEQYF
DNA: TGTGCCAGCAGCCCCCCCCCGACTAGCGGGACCTACGAGCAGTACTTC

J: TRBJ2-7
length: 14
V: TRBV18
size: few
D: NA
CDR3: CASTGTKSSYEQYF
DNA: TGTGCCAGTACCGGGACAAAGAGCTCCTACGAGCAGTACTTC

J: TRBJ2-7
length: 13
V: TRBV12-3/TRBV12-4
size: NA
D: NA
CDR3: CASSLGPTYEQYF
DNA: TGTGCCAGCAGTTTAGGGCCGACCTACGAGCAGTACTTC

J: TRBJ2-2
length: 11
V: TRBV2
size: NA
D: NA
CDR3: CASYWTGELFF
DNA: TGTGCCAGCTACTGGACCGGGGAGCTGTTTTTT

J: TRBJ2-1
length: 14
V: TRBV7-2
size: NA
D: NA
CDR3: CASSLGRTYNEQFF
DNA: TGTGCCAGCAGCTTAGGGCGGACCTACAATGAGCAGTTCTTC

J: TRBJ1-2
length: 12
V: TRBV6-5
size: NA
D: NA
CDR3: CASTPDRRGYTF
DNA: TGTGCCAGCACCCCGGACAGAAGGGGCTACACCTTC

J: TRBJ1-1
length: 12
V: TRBV29-1
size: NA
D: TRBD1
CDR3: CSARQGDTEAFF
DNA: TGCAGCGCCCGACAGGGGGACACTGAAGCTTTCTTT

J: TRBJ1-5
length: 15
V: TRBV6-1
size: once
D: NA
CDR3: CASSEGQGWGQPQHF
DNA: TGTGCCAGCAGTGAAGGGCAGGGCTGGGGTCAGCCCCAGCATTTT

J: TRBJ2-7
length: 12
V: TRBV6-2/TRBV6-3
size: NA
D: NA
CDR3: CASSYGQPEQYF
DNA: TGTGCCAGCAGTTACGGACAGCCCGAGCAGTACTTC